This is a list of T cell receptor beta chains from one sample in a study of cytomegalovirus exposure and HLA in healthy donors. Generated by immunoSEQ multiplex PCR, the TCRdb table keeps only in-frame clones and is missing some. The sample includes 55,000 to 70,000 clones, around 94% of them seen just once. Sequenced material: PBMCs. These receptors were obtained from a man aged 18 to 30 in good health and CMV-seronegative. The CDR3 runs from the conserved cysteine through the conserved F or W. Fields, in order: clone size, V gene, J gene, D gene, CDR3 DNA, CDR3 protein. A D gene is named only where the DNA matches it firmly. Size values are once, few and many counts, or a class for expanded clones, and some rows have none.

clone_size: -
v_call: TRBV11-2
j_call: TRBJ2-7
d_call: -
cdr3_nt: TGTGCCAGCAGCTTCAGGTCGAAAGCCCCCCGGGACTACGAGCAGTACTTC
cdr3_aa: CASSFRSKAPRDYEQYF

clone_size: -
v_call: TRBV2
j_call: TRBJ2-1
d_call: TRBD2
cdr3_nt: TGTGCCAGCAGTGCTAGCGGGACCTACAATGAGCAGTTCTTC
cdr3_aa: CASSASGTYNEQFF

clone_size: -
v_call: TRBV30
j_call: TRBJ1-1
d_call: -
cdr3_nt: TGTGCCTGGAGCCGCGGGGGGGGGAACACTGAAGCTTTCTTT
cdr3_aa: CAWSRGGGNTEAFF

clone_size: -
v_call: TRBV4-3
j_call: TRBJ2-7
d_call: -
cdr3_nt: TGCGCCAGCAGCCAAGAGAGAGATGCCTACGAGCAGTACTTC
cdr3_aa: CASSQERDAYEQYF

clone_size: -
v_call: TRBV30
j_call: TRBJ1-1
d_call: -
cdr3_nt: TGTGCCTGGAACGCAGGCCGTGTCACTGAAGCTTTCTTT
cdr3_aa: CAWNAGRVTEAFF

clone_size: -
v_call: TRBV5-1
j_call: TRBJ2-7
d_call: TRBD2
cdr3_nt: TGCGCCAGCAGCTTGGCGGCGGGAGCGATGTACGAGCAGTACTTC
cdr3_aa: CASSLAAGAMYEQYF

clone_size: -
v_call: TRBV7-6
j_call: TRBJ2-7
d_call: TRBD2
cdr3_nt: TGTGCCAGCAGCGCCGGACTAGAATACGAGCAGTACTTC
cdr3_aa: CASSAGLEYEQYF

clone_size: -
v_call: TRBV21-1
j_call: TRBJ2-3
d_call: -
cdr3_nt: TGTGCCAGCAGCAAAATGGGACTAGCGTCCCTTACCCTGAGAGATACGCAGTATTTT
cdr3_aa: CASSKMGLASLTLRDTQYF

clone_size: -
v_call: TRBV18
j_call: TRBJ1-1
d_call: TRBD1
cdr3_nt: TGTGCCAGCTCACCGGACAGGACGAACACTGAAGCTTTCTTT
cdr3_aa: CASSPDRTNTEAFF

clone_size: -
v_call: TRBV12-5
j_call: TRBJ2-5
d_call: TRBD2
cdr3_nt: TGTGCTAGTGGCCCCACGGGGGGGTTCGAGACCCAGTACTTC
cdr3_aa: CASGPTGGFETQYF

clone_size: -
v_call: TRBV5-4
j_call: TRBJ2-7
d_call: TRBD1
cdr3_nt: TGTGCCAGCAGCTTAGACAGGGGTCAGTACGAGCAGTACTTC
cdr3_aa: CASSLDRGQYEQYF

clone_size: -
v_call: TRBV5-3
j_call: TRBJ2-5
d_call: TRBD2
cdr3_nt: TGTGCCAGAAGCCACTCCTGCGGGGGGACCCCAGAGACCCAGTACTTC
cdr3_aa: CARSHSCGGTPETQYF

clone_size: -
v_call: TRBV25-1
j_call: TRBJ2-3
d_call: TRBD2
cdr3_nt: TGTGCCAGTCGACTAGCGGGAGGAGGGAGCACAGATACGCAGTATTTT
cdr3_aa: CASRLAGGGSTDTQYF

clone_size: -
v_call: TRBV27
j_call: TRBJ2-2
d_call: TRBD1
cdr3_nt: TGTGCCAGTAGGGACAGACCCACCGGGGAGCTGTTTTTT
cdr3_aa: CASRDRPTGELFF

clone_size: -
v_call: TRBV25-1
j_call: TRBJ2-2
d_call: -
cdr3_nt: TGTGCCAGCAGTATCCCACAGGGACCCGGGGAGCTGTTTTTT
cdr3_aa: CASSIPQGPGELFF

clone_size: -
v_call: TRBV28
j_call: TRBJ2-7
d_call: TRBD2
cdr3_nt: TGTGCCAGCAAAACGACTAGCGGTTCCTACGAGCAGTACTTC
cdr3_aa: CASKTTSGSYEQYF

clone_size: -
v_call: TRBV19
j_call: TRBJ2-5
d_call: TRBD2
cdr3_nt: TGTGCCAGTAGTATCCGGCGGGAGGGGAAAGAGACCCAGTACTTC
cdr3_aa: CASSIRREGKETQYF

clone_size: few
v_call: TRBV27
j_call: TRBJ1-2
d_call: TRBD1
cdr3_nt: TGTGCCAGCAGTTTATCTCCTGGGGACAGCTACTATGGCTACACCTTC
cdr3_aa: CASSLSPGDSYYGYTF

clone_size: once
v_call: TRBV6-5
j_call: TRBJ2-6
d_call: -
cdr3_nt: TGTGCCAGCAGTTTAGGGAGCTCTGGGGCCAACGTCCTGACTTTC
cdr3_aa: CASSLGSSGANVLTF

clone_size: -
v_call: TRBV28
j_call: TRBJ1-2
d_call: -
cdr3_nt: TGTGCCAGCAGTTTGGCGGGGTCCTATGGCTACACCTTC
cdr3_aa: CASSLAGSYGYTF

clone_size: -
v_call: TRBV15
j_call: TRBJ2-4
d_call: TRBD2
cdr3_nt: TGTGCCACCACCCCCTGGGAGGGAAAAAACATTCAGTACTTC
cdr3_aa: CATTPWEGKNIQYF

clone_size: -
v_call: TRBV19
j_call: TRBJ1-1
d_call: -
cdr3_nt: TGTGCCAGTAACGCCGGGACAAAGTCTGAAGCTTTCTTT
cdr3_aa: CASNAGTKSEAFF

clone_size: -
v_call: TRBV2
j_call: TRBJ2-3
d_call: -
cdr3_nt: TGTGCCAGCAGTGAACTAGTGGGTCCTAGCACAGATACGCAGTATTTT
cdr3_aa: CASSELVGPSTDTQYF

clone_size: once
v_call: TRBV4-1
j_call: TRBJ1-5
d_call: -
cdr3_nt: TGCGCCAGCAGCCCAGGGTCCGAGATGGGCAATCAGCCCCAGCATTTT
cdr3_aa: CASSPGSEMGNQPQHF

clone_size: once
v_call: TRBV11-2
j_call: TRBJ2-1
d_call: TRBD2
cdr3_nt: TGTGCCAGCAGCTCAATAGCGGGAGGGGCCTACAATGAGCAGTTCTTC
cdr3_aa: CASSSIAGGAYNEQFF

clone_size: -
v_call: TRBV28
j_call: TRBJ1-1
d_call: -
cdr3_nt: TGTGCCAGCTTATCGCGCAGGGGTCAGGACACTGAAGCTTTCTTT
cdr3_aa: CASLSRRGQDTEAFF

clone_size: -
v_call: TRBV12-5
j_call: TRBJ2-1
d_call: -
cdr3_nt: TGTGCTAGTGGTTTGGTACGACGGGAGAAGTTCTTC
cdr3_aa: CASGLVRREKFF

clone_size: once
v_call: TRBV5-1
j_call: TRBJ2-5
d_call: TRBD1
cdr3_nt: TGCGCCAGCAGATCGACAGGGCAGGAGACCCAGTACTTC
cdr3_aa: CASRSTGQETQYF

clone_size: -
v_call: TRBV25-1
j_call: TRBJ2-5
d_call: -
cdr3_nt: TGTGCCAGCAGTGTCTCGGAGACCCAGTACTTC
cdr3_aa: CASSVSETQYF